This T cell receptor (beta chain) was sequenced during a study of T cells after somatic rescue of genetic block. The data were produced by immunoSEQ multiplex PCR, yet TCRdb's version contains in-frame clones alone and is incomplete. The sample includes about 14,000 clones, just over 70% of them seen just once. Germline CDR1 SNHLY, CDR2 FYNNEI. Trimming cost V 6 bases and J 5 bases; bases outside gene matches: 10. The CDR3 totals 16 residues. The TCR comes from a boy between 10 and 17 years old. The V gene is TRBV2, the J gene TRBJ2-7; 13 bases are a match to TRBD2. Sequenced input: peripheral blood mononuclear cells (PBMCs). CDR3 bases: TGTGCCAGCAGGCTGATAGGACTAGCGGGGGTGAACGAGCAGTACTTC. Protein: CASRLIGLAGVNEQYF.